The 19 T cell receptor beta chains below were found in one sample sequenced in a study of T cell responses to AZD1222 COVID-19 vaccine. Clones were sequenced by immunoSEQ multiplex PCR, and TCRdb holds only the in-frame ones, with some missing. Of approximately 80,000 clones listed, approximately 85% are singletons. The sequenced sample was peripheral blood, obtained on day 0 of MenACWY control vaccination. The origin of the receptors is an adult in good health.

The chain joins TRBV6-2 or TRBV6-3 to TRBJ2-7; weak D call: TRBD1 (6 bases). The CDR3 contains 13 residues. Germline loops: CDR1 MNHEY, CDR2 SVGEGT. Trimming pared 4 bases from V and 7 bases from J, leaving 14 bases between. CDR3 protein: CASSLAGVREQYF. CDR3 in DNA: TGTGCCAGCAGTTTGGCAGGGGTAAGGGAGCAGTACTTC.

The CDR3 is CASENGLAVQETQYF. The CDR3 nucleotides are TGTGCCAGCGAGAATGGACTAGCGGTACAAGAGACCCAGTACTTC. This rearrangement joins TRBV2 to TRBJ2-5, with 10 bases aligning to TRBD2. Trimming took 8 bases from V and 2 from J; bases not matched to a gene: 8. The V gene's germline CDR1 is SNHLY and CDR2 FYNNEI. The length of the CDR3 is 15 residues.

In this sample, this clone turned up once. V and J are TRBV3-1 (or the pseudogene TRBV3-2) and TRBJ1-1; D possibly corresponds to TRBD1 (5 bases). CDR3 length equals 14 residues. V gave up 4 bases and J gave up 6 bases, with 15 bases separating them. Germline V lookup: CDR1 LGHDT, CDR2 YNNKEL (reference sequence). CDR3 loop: CASSPKIGTAEAFF. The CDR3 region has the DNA TGTGCCAGCAGCCCAAAGATTGGGACGGCTGAAGCTTTCTTT.

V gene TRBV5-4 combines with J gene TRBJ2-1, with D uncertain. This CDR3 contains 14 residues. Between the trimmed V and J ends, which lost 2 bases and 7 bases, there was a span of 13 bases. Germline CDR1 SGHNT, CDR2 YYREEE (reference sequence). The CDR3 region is CASSFRSDGNEQFF. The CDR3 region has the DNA TGTGCCAGCAGCTTCAGATCTGATGGAAATGAGCAGTTCTTC.

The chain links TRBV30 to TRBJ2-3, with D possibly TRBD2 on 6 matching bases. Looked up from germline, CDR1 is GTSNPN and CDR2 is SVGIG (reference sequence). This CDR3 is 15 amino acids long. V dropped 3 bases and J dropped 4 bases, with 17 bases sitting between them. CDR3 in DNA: TGTGCCTGGAGGAAAACCCGGACTAAGCCAGATACGCAGTATTTT. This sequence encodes CAWRKTRTKPDTQYF.

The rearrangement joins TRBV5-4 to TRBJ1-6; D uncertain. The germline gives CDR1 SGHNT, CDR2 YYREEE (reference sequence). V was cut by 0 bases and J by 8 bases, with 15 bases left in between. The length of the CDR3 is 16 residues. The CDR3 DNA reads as TGTGCCAGCAGCTTGGCGTCCGAGGCGCGGGATTCACCCCTCCACTTT. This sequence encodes CASSLASEARDSPLHF.

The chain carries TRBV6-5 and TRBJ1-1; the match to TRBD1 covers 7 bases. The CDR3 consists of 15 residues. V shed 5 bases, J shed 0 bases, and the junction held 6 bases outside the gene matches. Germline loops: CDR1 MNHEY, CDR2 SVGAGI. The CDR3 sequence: CASSLRTGLNTEAFF. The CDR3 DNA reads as TGTGCCAGCAGTCTTCGGACAGGATTGAACACTGAAGCTTTCTTT.

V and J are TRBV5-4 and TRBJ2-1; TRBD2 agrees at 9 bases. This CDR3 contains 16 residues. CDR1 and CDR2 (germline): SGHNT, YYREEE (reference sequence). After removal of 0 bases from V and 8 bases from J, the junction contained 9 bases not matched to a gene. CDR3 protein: CASSLEPAGGSDEQFF. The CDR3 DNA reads TGTGCCAGCAGCTTGGAGCCAGCGGGGGGTTCCGATGAGCAGTTCTTC.

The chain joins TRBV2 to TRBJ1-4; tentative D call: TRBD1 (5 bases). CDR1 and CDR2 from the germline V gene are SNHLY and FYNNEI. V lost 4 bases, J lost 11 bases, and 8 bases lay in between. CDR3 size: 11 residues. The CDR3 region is CASSGRGKLFF. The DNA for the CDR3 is TGTGCCAGCAGTGGTCGGGGGAAACTGTTTTTT. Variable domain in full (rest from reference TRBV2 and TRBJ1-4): EPEVTQTPSHQVTQMGQEVILRCVPISNHLYFYWYRQILGQKVEFLVSFYNNEISEKSEIFDDQFSVERPDGSNFTLKIRSTKLEDSAMYFCASSGRGKLFFGSGTQLSVL.

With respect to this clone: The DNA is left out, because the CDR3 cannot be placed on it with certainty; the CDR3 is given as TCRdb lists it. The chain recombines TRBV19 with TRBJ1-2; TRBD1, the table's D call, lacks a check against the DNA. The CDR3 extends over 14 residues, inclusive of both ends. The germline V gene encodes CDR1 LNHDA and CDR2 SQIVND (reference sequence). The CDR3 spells CASTSDRYNYGYTF.

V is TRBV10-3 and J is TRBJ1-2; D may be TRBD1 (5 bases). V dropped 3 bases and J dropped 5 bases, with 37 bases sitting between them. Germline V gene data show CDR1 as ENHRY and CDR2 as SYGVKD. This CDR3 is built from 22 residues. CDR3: CAISERRVGTDPSRPPLYGYTF. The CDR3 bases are TGTGCCATCAGTGAAAGGCGGGTGGGGACGGATCCTTCAAGGCCGCCGTTATATGGCTACACCTTC.

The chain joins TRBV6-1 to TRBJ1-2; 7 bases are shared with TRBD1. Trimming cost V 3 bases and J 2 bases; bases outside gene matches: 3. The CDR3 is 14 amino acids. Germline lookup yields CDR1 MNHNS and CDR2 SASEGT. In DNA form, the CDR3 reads TGTGCCAGCAGTGACGGGACAGCCAACTATGGCTACACCTTC. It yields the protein CASSDGTANYGYTF.

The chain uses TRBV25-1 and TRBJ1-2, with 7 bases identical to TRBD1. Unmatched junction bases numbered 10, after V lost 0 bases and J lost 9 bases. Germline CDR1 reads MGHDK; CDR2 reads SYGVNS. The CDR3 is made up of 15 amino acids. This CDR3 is CASSEYPGQVSRYTF. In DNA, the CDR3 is TGTGCCAGCAGTGAATACCCCGGACAGGTTTCTCGCTACACCTTC.

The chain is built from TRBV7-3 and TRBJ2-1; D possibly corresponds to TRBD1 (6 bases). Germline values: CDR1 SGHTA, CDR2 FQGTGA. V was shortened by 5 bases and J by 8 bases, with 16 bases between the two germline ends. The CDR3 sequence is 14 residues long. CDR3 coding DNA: TGTGCCAGCAGCCACCGAGGGGGTGAATATGAGCAGTTCTTC. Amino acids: CASSHRGGEYEQFF.

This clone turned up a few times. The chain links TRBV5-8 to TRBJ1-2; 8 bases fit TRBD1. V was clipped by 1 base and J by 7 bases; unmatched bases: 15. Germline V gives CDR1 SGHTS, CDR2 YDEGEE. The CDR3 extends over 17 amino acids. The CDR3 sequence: CASSLWQGAPRGSGYTF. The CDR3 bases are TGTGCCAGCAGCTTGTGGCAGGGGGCTCCTAGAGGCAGTGGCTACACCTTC.

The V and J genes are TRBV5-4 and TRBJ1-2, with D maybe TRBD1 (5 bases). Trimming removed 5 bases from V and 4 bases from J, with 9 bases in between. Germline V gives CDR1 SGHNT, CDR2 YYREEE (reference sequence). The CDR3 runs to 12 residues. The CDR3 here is CASRTDSYGYTF. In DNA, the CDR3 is TGTGCCAGCAGAACAGACAGCTATGGCTACACCTTC.

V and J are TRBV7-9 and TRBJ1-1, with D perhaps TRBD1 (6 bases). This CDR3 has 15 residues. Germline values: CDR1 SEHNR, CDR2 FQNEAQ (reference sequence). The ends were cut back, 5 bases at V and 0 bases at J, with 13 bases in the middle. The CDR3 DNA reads TGTGCCAGCAGCCCCGCCGGGGGCATGAACACTGAAGCTTTCTTT. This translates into CASSPAGGMNTEAFF. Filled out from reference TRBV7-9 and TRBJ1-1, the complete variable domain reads DTGVSQNPRHKITKRGQNVTFRCDPISEHNRLYWYRQTLGQGPEFLTYFQNEAQLEKSRLLSDRFSAERPKGSFSTLEIQRTEQGDSAMYLCASSPAGGMNTEAFFGQGTRLTVV.

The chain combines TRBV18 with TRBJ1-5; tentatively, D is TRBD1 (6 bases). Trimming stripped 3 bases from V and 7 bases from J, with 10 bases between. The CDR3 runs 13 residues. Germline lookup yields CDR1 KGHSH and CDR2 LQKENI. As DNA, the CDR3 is TGTGCCAGCTCACCCGGGGGCGAACAGCCCCAGCATTTT. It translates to CASSPGGEQPQHF. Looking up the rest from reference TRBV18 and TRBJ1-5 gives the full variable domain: NAGVMQNPRHLVRRRGQEARLRCSPMKGHSHVYWYRQLPEEGLKFMVYLQKENIIDESGMPKERFSAEFPKEGPSILRIQQVVRGDSAAYFCASSPGGEQPQHFGDGTRLSIL.

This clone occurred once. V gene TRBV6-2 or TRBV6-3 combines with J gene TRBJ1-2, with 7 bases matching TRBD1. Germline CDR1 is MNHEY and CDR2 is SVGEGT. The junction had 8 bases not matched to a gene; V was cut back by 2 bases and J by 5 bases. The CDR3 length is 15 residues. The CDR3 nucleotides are TGTGCCAGCAGTTACGACAGGGATGGCTTGTATGGCTACACCTTC. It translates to CASSYDRDGLYGYTF.